These T cell receptor beta chains were read from a single sample in a study of CD8+ T cells in alopecia areata. The data were produced by immunoSEQ multiplex PCR, yet TCRdb's version contains in-frame clones alone and is incomplete. The data contain some 80,000 clones, roughly 70% of them singletons. The sequences come from CD8+ T cells sorted from blood, collected at week 24, from a patient treated with tofacitinib. Receptors were obtained from a human donor with alopecia areata. Each CDR3 is given with its conserved first and last residue. Fields, in order: D gene, clone size, V gene, J gene, CDR3 DNA, CDR3 protein. A D gene is named only where the DNA matches it firmly. Size tells how often a clone was seen (once, few, many) or the class of an expanded clone, and some rows leave it out.

TRBD1,.,TRBV11-2,TRBJ1-2,TGTGCCAGCAGCGCGACAGGGGGCCTGGGCTATGGCTACACCTTC,CASSATGGLGYGYTF
.,.,TRBV7-9,TRBJ2-6,TGTGCCAGCAGCTCAAATCAGAGGGCTGGGGCCAACGTCCTGACTTTC,CASSSNQRAGANVLTF
TRBD1,.,TRBV6-5,TRBJ2-7,TGTGCCAGCAGTTCCGACAGGGTGGGGTACGAGCAGTACTTC,CASSSDRVGYEQYF
.,.,TRBV4-3,TRBJ2-7,TGCGCCAGCAGCCAAGATCGGGGGCAGGTGGACGAGCAGTACTTC,CASSQDRGQVDEQYF
.,.,TRBV4-1,TRBJ2-3,TGCGCCAGCAGCCAGGACGGGGGCTTGTACTTGGGAGATACGCAGTATTTT,CASSQDGGLYLGDTQYF
.,.,TRBV7-6,TRBJ2-4,TGTGCCAGCAGCTTAGCTAGCCCTCCCATGGACATTCAGTACTTC,CASSLASPPMDIQYF
.,few,TRBV5-8,TRBJ2-2,TGCGCCAGCAGCCAAGGTGTTTTAGTTTGGGGGAACACCGGGGAGCTGTTTTTT,CASSQGVLVWGNTGELFF
.,.,TRBV4-1,TRBJ1-1,TGCGCCAGCAGCCAAGAAGACAGTGCGAACACTGAAGCTTTCTTT,CASSQEDSANTEAFF
.,.,TRBV27,TRBJ1-1,TGTGCCAGCAGTTACATACGAGGGGGGACCGAAGCTTTCTTT,CASSYIRGGTEAFF
TRBD2,.,TRBV2,TRBJ2-1,TGTGCCAGCAGTGAAGTTCAGAGGACTAGCAGCAATGAGCAGTTCTTC,CASSEVQRTSSNEQFF
TRBD2,.,TRBV27,TRBJ2-1,TGTGCCAGCTTCCCCAGGACTAGCCCCTCGGGTGAGCAGTTCTTC,CASFPRTSPSGEQFF
.,.,TRBV7-9,TRBJ1-2,TGTGCCAGCGGCGTCCATGGTCCGGAGGGCTACACCTTC,CASGVHGPEGYTF
.,.,TRBV7-9,TRBJ2-1,TGTGCCAGCAGCCACTCACCCGGCTCCTACAATGAGCAGTTCTTC,CASSHSPGSYNEQFF
TRBD1,.,TRBV5-4,TRBJ1-1,TGTGCCAGCAGCCCGACAGGGCCGAACACTGAAGCTTTCTTT,CASSPTGPNTEAFF
.,few,TRBV7-9,TRBJ1-1,TGTGCCAGCGGGCCCACCGAGAACACTGAAGCTTTCTTT,CASGPTENTEAFF
TRBD1,.,TRBV4-1,TRBJ1-4,TGCGCCAGCAGCCTCACAGCAGGGGGCCCACGCTCTAATGAAAAACTGTTTTTT,CASSLTAGGPRSNEKLFF
TRBD1,.,TRBV11-1,TRBJ2-5,TGTGCCAGCAGCCCCCGGGACAGACAAGAGACCCAGTACTTC,CASSPRDRQETQYF
TRBD1,.,TRBV25-1,TRBJ1-2,TGTGCCAGCGGGGACAGGGGAGGTGGCTACACCTTC,CASGDRGGGYTF
TRBD2,.,TRBV5-4,TRBJ2-3,TGTGCCAGCAGCTTGGGACATGGTACTAGCGGGATACCTAGCACAGATACGCAGTATTTT,CASSLGHGTSGIPSTDTQYF
.,.,TRBV7-9,TRBJ1-1,TGTGCCAGCAGCTTGACCCAGCGAAAATACACTGAAGCTTTCTTT,CASSLTQRKYTEAFF
TRBD2,.,TRBV9,TRBJ2-3,TGTGCCAGCCGAGCGGGAGATGGTACAGATACGCAGTATTTT,CASRAGDGTDTQYF
.,.,TRBV30,TRBJ1-4,TGTGCCTGGAGTGCCGACTCAACTAATGAAAAACTGTTTTTT,CAWSADSTNEKLFF
.,.,TRBV4-2,TRBJ2-3,TGTGCCAGCAGCCCCAGCGGAATCACAGATACGCAGTATTTT,CASSPSGITDTQYF
.,many,TRBV6-1,TRBJ2-6,TGTGCCAGCAGTCTCGAACCAAATGGGGCCAACGTCCTGACTTTC,CASSLEPNGANVLTF
.,.,TRBV9,TRBJ2-7,TGTGCCAGCAGCAGAGACATGTCCTACGAGCAGTACTTC,CASSRDMSYEQYF
.,.,TRBV27,TRBJ1-2,TGTGCCAGCAGCCAAAAACAGCTAAACTATGGCTACACCTTC,CASSQKQLNYGYTF
TRBD2,.,TRBV7-2,TRBJ2-7,TGTGCCAGCAGCTGGGGACTAGCGGGAGGCTACGAGCAGTACTTC,CASSWGLAGGYEQYF
TRBD1,few,TRBV15,TRBJ2-3,TGTGCCACCAGCAGATCTCAAAGGATATCCCCCCGGGACAGGGGGCGGAATACGCAGTATTTT,CATSRSQRISPRDRGRNTQYF
.,.,TRBV13,TRBJ1-2,TGTGCCAGCAGCTTAGAAGGGTCCGGCTATGGCTACACCTTC,CASSLEGSGYGYTF
TRBD2,.,TRBV6-4,TRBJ2-5,TGTGCCAGCAGTCCGACTAGCGCCTACCAAGAGACCCAGTACTTC,CASSPTSAYQETQYF
.,.,TRBV6-5,TRBJ1-2,TGTGCCAGCAGTTACTCGGAAAGGATTGATGGCTATGGCTACACCTTC,CASSYSERIDGYGYTF
.,few,TRBV30,TRBJ2-7,TGTGCCAGCAGCTTAGATCCCACGTTCTCCTACGAGCAGTACTTC,CASSLDPTFSYEQYF
.,.,TRBV6-6,TRBJ2-7,TGTGCCAGCAGTTCCCCATTGACAGGCTCCTACGAGCAGTACTTC,CASSSPLTGSYEQYF
.,.,TRBV27,TRBJ2-7,TGTGCCAGCAGTCCGACGGGACCGTACACCTACGAGCAGTACTTC,CASSPTGPYTYEQYF
TRBD1,.,TRBV23-1,TRBJ1-4,TGCGCCAGCAGCCGGACAGGCGCAACTAATGAAAAACTGTTTTTT,CASSRTGATNEKLFF
.,.,TRBV5-1,TRBJ2-5,TGCGCCAGCAGTTCCTACCTTGGGACTGCCCTCGACCCCCGGACCCAGTACTTC,CASSSYLGTALDPRTQYF
TRBD2,.,TRBV4-1,TRBJ2-3,TGCGCCAGCAGCCAAGATCTAGCGGGAGGGCCAGATACGCAGTATTTT,CASSQDLAGGPDTQYF
TRBD1,.,TRBV18,TRBJ1-1,TGTGCCAGCTCACCAGGGCCCAGGGGGGATACTGAAGCTTTCTTT,CASSPGPRGDTEAFF
TRBD2,.,TRBV10-3,TRBJ2-3,TGTGCCCCTCCCGGGGGAGCGGGGGGTAGCACAGATACGCAGTATTTT,CAPPGGAGGSTDTQYF
TRBD1,.,TRBV5-1,TRBJ1-2,TGCGCCAGCAGCCTAGGTACTACAGGGGACTATGGCTACACCTTC,CASSLGTTGDYGYTF
.,.,TRBV7-9,TRBJ1-2,TGTGCCAGCAGCTTAGCGACAGCTAACTATGGCTACACCTTC,CASSLATANYGYTF
.,.,TRBV4-2,TRBJ1-1,TGTGCCAGCAGCTCAGGGGTTCCTGAAGCTTTCTTT,CASSSGVPEAFF
.,few,TRBV25-1,TRBJ2-5,TGTGCCAGCAAGGTGGGGGGCCAAGAGACCCAGTACTTC,CASKVGGQETQYF
.,.,TRBV19,TRBJ1-5,TGTGCCAGTAGTATGCGGCCCCTCGGTCAGCCCCAGCATTTT,CASSMRPLGQPQHF
TRBD2,.,TRBV5-6,TRBJ2-2,TGTGCCAGCAGCGAGGGACTAGCTCCCGGGGAGCTGTTTTTT,CASSEGLAPGELFF
TRBD2,.,TRBV30,TRBJ2-7,TGTGCCTGGAGTGTTAGCGGGAGCTACGAGCAGTACTTC,CAWSVSGSYEQYF
.,.,TRBV27,TRBJ2-4,TGTGCCAGCAGTTTCGGCGGGATAGCCAAAAACATTCAGTACTTC,CASSFGGIAKNIQYF
.,.,TRBV7-8,TRBJ2-1,TGTGCCAGCAGCTTAGCGTACGGAGCGAATGAGCAGTTCTTC,CASSLAYGANEQFF